This TCR beta chain was recovered during a study of blood T cell repertoires in COVID-19. Assay: immunoSEQ multiplex PCR; the TCRdb copy retains only in-frame clones and omits some. The sample yields about 210,000 clones, 80% to 90% seen once. The CDR3 is made up of 13 amino acids. Trimming stripped 6 bases from V and 5 bases from J, with 11 bases between. Germline V lookup: CDR1 ENHRY, CDR2 SYGVKD. The sequenced sample was peripheral blood. The chain has TRBV10-3 and TRBJ2-1, with D perhaps TRBD2 (6 bases). This TCR came from a man in his fifties or sixties who had recovered from COVID-19. This chain's CDR3 is CAISGGTDNEQFF. CDR3 coding DNA: TGTGCCATCAGCGGGGGAACAGACAATGAGCAGTTCTTC.